These 23 T cell receptor beta chains came from one sample sequenced in a study of human T cells and chemical hapten exposure. Specified time point: patch test 2, 6 weeks after DPC sensitization. The treatment is: therapeutic diphenylcyclopropenone sensitization with weekly scalp DPC. TCRdb used MiXCR to reprocess the RACE reads, holding one entry per CDR3 protein. The table lists more than 75,000 distinct CDR3 sequences, 7% to 10% of them singletons, with about 2% in the top ten. This specimen was whole blood, taken in connection with sensitization to the hapten diphenylcyclopropenone (DPC). These receptors all come from a woman in her thirties or forties with alopecia areata. Some clones in this sample may be carry-over from other donors' samples.

This clonotype was seen repeatedly, ten times or more. This rearrangement joins TRBV18 to TRBJ2-3; D might be TRBD2 (5 bases). This CDR3 is built from 14 residues. Germline loops: CDR1 KGHSH, CDR2 LQKENI. V shed 2 bases and J shed 4 bases, with 10 bases lying between them. Here the CDR3 DNA reads TGTGCCAGCTCACCAAGTAGCGTAGCAGATACGCAGTATTTT. This encodes CASSPSSVADTQYF.

The CDR3 reads CASSVGTPPYEQYF. The CDR3 DNA is TGTGCCAGCAGTGTCGGGACGCCTCCCTACGAGCAGTACTTC. The V call is TRBV27, the J call TRBJ2-7; perhaps D is TRBD1 or TRBD2 (5 bases each). With 5 bases removed from V and 2 bases from J, the gap between germline ends came to 13 bases. Germline V gene data show CDR1 as MNHEY and CDR2 as SMNVEV (reference sequence). The CDR3 is made up of 14 amino acids.

The sample holds many counts of this clonotype. The rearrangement uses TRBV19 and TRBJ2-1; 9 nucleotides agree with TRBD2. After removal of 7 bases from V and 9 bases from J, the junction contained 7 bases not matched to a gene. The CDR3 consists of 13 residues. Germline loops: CDR1 LNHDA, CDR2 SQIVND (reference sequence). The CDR3 nucleotides are TGTGCCAGTACGGGAGCGGGAGGCCTTGAGCAGTTCTTC. Translating it yields CASTGAGGLEQFF. Drawing the rest from reference TRBV19 and TRBJ2-1, the complete variable domain is DGGITQSPKYLFRKEGQNVTLSCEQNLNHDAMYWYRQDPGQGLRLIYYSQIVNDFQKGDIAEGYSVSREKKESFPLTVTSAQKNPTAFYLCASTGAGGLEQFFGPGTRLTVL.

This clonotype was seen a single time. This chain uses TRBV19 with TRBJ2-1; D unclear. CDR3 length equals 11 residues. Deletions cut 6 bases from V and 4 bases from J, with 4 bases between. Per the germline V gene, CDR1 is LNHDA and CDR2 is SQIVND (reference sequence). CDR3 nucleotide sequence: TGTGCCAGTAGAACTTACAATGAGCAGTTCTTC. Translation: CASRTYNEQFF.

This clonotype has at least ten counts. The rearrangement uses TRBV27 and TRBJ2-3; no clear D gene. CDR1 MNHEY and CDR2 SMNVEV come from the germline V gene (reference sequence). V shed 8 bases and J shed 0 bases, with 9 bases lying between them. The CDR3 contains 13 residues. The CDR3: CASAIASTDTQYF. The CDR3 coding sequence is TGTGCCAGCGCGATTGCTAGCACAGATACGCAGTATTTT.

In its sample, this clonotype was seen a few times. V gene TRBV13 combines with J gene TRBJ2-5; 8 bases match TRBD2. V lost 5 bases, J lost 5 bases, and 13 bases stayed unmatched. Germline V gene lookup returns CDR1 PRHDT and CDR2 FYEKMQ (reference sequence). This CDR3 region has 16 residues. The CDR3 loop reads CASSLTGGARVETQYF. The CDR3 bases are TGTGCCAGCAGCCTCACCGGGGGGGCGCGGGTGGAGACCCAGTACTTC.

This clonotype was counted a few times. The chain carries TRBV7-3 and TRBJ1-6; D unclear. CDR1 is SGHTA, CDR2 FQGTGA, per germline. The V gene lost 5 bases and the J gene lost 10 bases, with 15 bases spanning the gap. This CDR3 comprises 14 residues. CDR3 nucleotides: TGTGCCAGCAGCCCCGATGAGGGAGCGTCACCCCTCCACTTT. It translates to CASSPDEGASPLHF.

At least ten counts were recorded for this clonotype. V is TRBV5-1 and J is TRBJ2-7; weak D call: TRBD2 (6 bases). This CDR3 has 13 amino acids. Trimming removed 2 bases at V and 2 bases at J, with 8 bases between. Per germline, CDR1 SGHRS and CDR2 YFSETQ. In DNA, the CDR3 is TGCGCCAGCAGCTTCGGGGGAACCTACGAGCAGTACTTC. This translates into CASSFGGTYEQYF.

This clonotype has a handful of counts. This chain connects TRBV19 to TRBJ2-3; TRBD2 aligns across 7 bases. From germline, CDR1 is LNHDA and CDR2 SQIVND (reference sequence). V lost 1 base to trimming and J lost 4 bases; unmatched junction nucleotides: 5. This CDR3 is 15 amino acids long. The CDR3 sequence: CASSIGAGVADTQYF. The CDR3 DNA reads TGTGCCAGTAGTATAGGCGCGGGAGTAGCAGATACGCAGTATTTT.

The chain joins TRBV28 to TRBJ2-7; the D call may be TRBD1 or TRBD2 (5 bases each). The CDR3 is 14 amino acids. The germline CDR1 and CDR2 sequences are MDHEN and SYDVKM. V lost 5 bases and J lost 2, with 13 bases in between. CDR3 coding DNA: TGTGCCAGCAGTCCCCCGACGGGGCCCTACGAGCAGTACTTC. Protein product: CASSPPTGPYEQYF. Supplemented by reference TRBV28 and TRBJ2-7, the full variable domain reads DVKVTQSSRYLVKRTGEKVFLECVQDMDHENMFWYRQDPGLGLRLIYFSYDVKMKEKGDIPEGYSVSREKKERFSLILESASTNQTSMYLCASSPPTGPYEQYFGPGTRLTVT.

This clonotype was seen more than once but under ten times. The chain is built from TRBV6-2 or TRBV6-3 and TRBJ2-7, with 11 bases identical to TRBD2. Germline CDR1 is MNHEY and CDR2 is SVGEGT. V shed 5 bases and J 8 bases; nucleotides not matched to a gene: 2. The CDR3 is 12 amino acids. The CDR3 nucleotides read TGTGCCAGCAGTCGACTAGCGGGAAAGCAGTACTTC. Translated, it gives CASSRLAGKQYF.

This clonotype was counted a few times. The chain joins TRBV28 to TRBJ2-7, with 7 bases fitting TRBD1. The V gene end was trimmed by 2 bases and the J gene end by 10 bases; junction bases not matched to a gene: 2. CDR1 and CDR2 from the germline V gene are MDHEN and SYDVKM. The CDR3 length is 11 residues. CDR3 nucleotide sequence: TGTGCCAGCAGTTTAAGGGACAGCCAGTACTTC. It specifies CASSLRDSQYF.

This CDR3 reads CASSLSVVAEAFF. The CDR3 DNA reads TGTGCCAGCAGTTTATCGGTAGTCGCTGAAGCTTTCTTT. V usage is TRBV27 and J usage is TRBJ1-1; D gene unclear. The CDR3 totals 13 residues. Per germline, CDR1 MNHEY and CDR2 SMNVEV (reference sequence). Trimming shortened V by 0 bases and J by 6 bases, and 8 bases separated the two germline ends.

V is TRBV6-6 and J is TRBJ1-5; perhaps TRBD1 as D (5 bases). The CDR3 extends over 11 amino acids. The germline V gene has CDR1 MNHNY and CDR2 SVGAGI (reference sequence). V lost 8 bases to trimming and J lost 15 bases, with 17 bases between them. This CDR3 reads CASGDPGGRHF. The CDR3, as DNA: TGTGCCAGCGGGGACCCGGGAGGCCGGCATTTT.

The chain recombines TRBV28 with TRBJ1-2; a possible D gene is TRBD1 (5 bases). Trimming took off 5 bases at V and 5 bases at J, with 18 bases between the two ends. The CDR3 loop spans 15 amino acids. Germline-derived CDR1 and CDR2 are MDHEN and SYDVKM. The CDR3 protein is CASSQPGTGVYGYTF. The CDR3 DNA reads TGTGCCAGCAGTCAGCCAGGGACGGGAGTTTATGGCTACACCTTC.

This clonotype has just a few counts. This sequence joins TRBV7-2 and TRBJ2-3, with D tentatively TRBD1 or TRBD2 (5 bases each). This CDR3 region has 16 residues. V was pared by 4 bases and J by 4 bases, with 18 bases between. Per germline, CDR1 SGHTA and CDR2 FQGNSA. The CDR3: CASSSQTGLVSDTQYF. The CDR3 region has the DNA TGTGCCAGCAGCTCCCAAACGGGGCTAGTCTCAGATACGCAGTATTTT.

This clonotype was picked up many times. The chain recombines TRBV28 with TRBJ2-7; D gene uncertain. V was shortened by 7 bases and J by 3 bases, with 10 bases between the two germline ends. This CDR3 contains 12 residues. The germline gives CDR1 MDHEN, CDR2 SYDVKM. This chain's CDR3 is CASTTMGYEQYF. The CDR3 region has the DNA TGTGCCAGCACCACCATGGGCTACGAGCAGTACTTC. Combining the CDR3 with reference TRBV28 and TRBJ2-7 gives the whole variable domain DVKVTQSSRYLVKRTGEKVFLECVQDMDHENMFWYRQDPGLGLRLIYFSYDVKMKEKGDIPEGYSVSREKKERFSLILESASTNQTSMYLCASTTMGYEQYFGPGTRLTVT.

The table lists this clonotype with a count of one. The chain couples TRBV20-1 to TRBJ1-5; tentatively, D is TRBD1 (5 bases). Germline V gene lookup returns CDR1 DFQATT and CDR2 SNEGSKA (reference sequence). Trimming removed 6 bases from V and 0 bases from J, with 9 bases in between. The CDR3 totals 13 residues. CDR3 loop: CSATGTSNQPQHF. The CDR3, as DNA: TGCAGTGCCACCGGGACTAGCAATCAGCCCCAGCATTTT.

V is TRBV7-2 and J is TRBJ2-1, with D uncertain. With 1 base removed from V and 0 bases from J, the gap between germline ends came to 7 bases. Germline loops: CDR1 SGHTA, CDR2 FQGNSA. The CDR3 is 15 amino acids. The DNA for the CDR3 is TGTGCCAGCAGCTTAGTCGGAAGCTCCTACAATGAGCAGTTCTTC. The encoded protein is CASSLVGSSYNEQFF.

The chain is built from TRBV11-3 and TRBJ2-3; 8 bases align to TRBD2. The CDR3 is made up of 14 amino acids. Germline V gene lookup returns CDR1 SGHNT and CDR2 YENEEA. V dropped 4 bases and J dropped 4; count of bases not matched to a gene: 4. The CDR3 DNA reads as TGTGCCAGCAGCTACAGCGGGAGACCAGATACGCAGTATTTT. Translating it yields CASSYSGRPDTQYF.

In this sample, this clonotype turned up a few times. The rearrangement uses TRBV4-2 and TRBJ2-3; D perhaps matches TRBD2 (5 bases). CDR1 and CDR2 (germline): LGHNA, YNFKEQ. Trimming removed 5 bases from V and 0 bases from J, with 9 bases in between. There are 14 residues in the CDR3. DNA for the CDR3: TGTGCCAGCAGCATTAGCGAGAGCACAGATACGCAGTATTTT. Translation gives CASSISESTDTQYF.

This CDR3 is CANGAAPDTQYF. CDR3 nucleotides: TGTGCCAACGGCGCGGCCCCAGATACGCAGTATTTT. The genes are TRBV2 and TRBJ2-3; no clear D. Germline CDR1 is SNHLY and CDR2 is FYNNEI. The CDR3 totals 12 residues. The ends were cut back, 10 bases at V and 4 bases at J, with 12 bases in the middle.

This clonotype showed up just once. The rearrangement links TRBV28 to TRBJ1-1, with 8 bases lining up with TRBD1. Germline loops: CDR1 MDHEN, CDR2 SYDVKM. V lost 4 bases to trimming and J lost 5 bases; unmatched junction nucleotides: 9. There are 15 residues in the CDR3. CDR3 loop: CASSSADRGGTEAFF. The CDR3 DNA is TGTGCCAGCAGTTCTGCAGACAGGGGAGGGACTGAAGCTTTCTTT.